The 6 T cell receptor beta chains given below trace back to one sample, sequenced in a study of blood T cell repertoires in COVID-19. The data were produced by immunoSEQ multiplex PCR, yet TCRdb's version contains in-frame clones alone and is incomplete. In the table there are some 220,000 clones, roughly 85% of which are singletons. The sample consisted of peripheral blood. All receptors come from a man between 50 and 59 years old with COVID-19, enrolled during active disease.

This clone was seen at least ten times. The V call is TRBV6-2 or TRBV6-3, the J call TRBJ2-7; TRBD2 agrees at 8 bases. CDR1 and CDR2 (germline): MNHEY, SVGEGT. V gave up 0 bases and J gave up 1 base; unmatched junction bases: 2. The CDR3 length is 15 residues. DNA for the CDR3: TGTGCCAGCAGTTACTCGGCTAGCGGGTCCTACGAGCAGTACTTC. Translation gives CASSYSASGSYEQYF.

This rearrangement joins TRBV6-1 to TRBJ1-5; the match to TRBD1 covers 7 bases. The germline gives CDR1 MNHNS, CDR2 SASEGT. Unmatched junction bases numbered 9, after V lost 1 base and J lost 6 bases. The CDR3 is 16 amino acids. For the CDR3, the DNA is TGTGCCAGCAGTGAAGTGGGTACAGGGGTCGGTCAGCCCCAGCATTTT. It codes for CASSEVGTGVGQPQHF.

The chain uses TRBV12-3 or TRBV12-4 and TRBJ2-3; D is ambiguous. The CDR3 is made up of 12 amino acids. Trimming stripped 0 bases from V and 7 bases from J, with 5 bases between. The CDR3 sequence is CASSLALNTQYF. The CDR3 coding sequence is TGTGCCAGCAGTTTAGCCCTAAATACGCAGTATTTT.

The chain has TRBV19 and TRBJ1-6; TRBD1 matches 9 bases. Germline CDR1 is LNHDA and CDR2 is SQIVND (reference sequence). This CDR3 contains 17 residues. V lost 4 bases, J lost 10 bases, and 14 bases stayed unmatched. CDR3 protein: CASSNLVPGQGNSPLHF. CDR3 nucleotide sequence: TGTGCCAGTAGTAACCTCGTCCCGGGACAGGGAAACTCACCCCTCCACTTT.

The V call is TRBV30, the J call TRBJ2-2; a possible D gene is TRBD1 (6 bases). CDR1 and CDR2 from the germline V gene are GTSNPN and SVGIG (reference sequence). V shed 0 bases and J shed 1 base, with 12 bases lying between them. The CDR3 sequence is 16 residues long. The CDR3 reads CAWSVGWGLNTGELFF. The CDR3 DNA sequence: TGTGCCTGGAGTGTAGGGTGGGGGCTGAACACCGGGGAGCTGTTTTTT.

The chain couples TRBV24-1 to TRBJ2-1; D possibly corresponds to TRBD2 (5 bases). This CDR3 region has 15 residues. The germline V gene encodes CDR1 KGHDR and CDR2 SFDVKD. V was shortened by 3 bases and J by 6 bases, with 14 bases between the two germline ends. Written as DNA, the CDR3 is TGTGCCACCAGTGATATTGGGCTAGCTGGCAATGAGCAGTTCTTC. It specifies CATSDIGLAGNEQFF.